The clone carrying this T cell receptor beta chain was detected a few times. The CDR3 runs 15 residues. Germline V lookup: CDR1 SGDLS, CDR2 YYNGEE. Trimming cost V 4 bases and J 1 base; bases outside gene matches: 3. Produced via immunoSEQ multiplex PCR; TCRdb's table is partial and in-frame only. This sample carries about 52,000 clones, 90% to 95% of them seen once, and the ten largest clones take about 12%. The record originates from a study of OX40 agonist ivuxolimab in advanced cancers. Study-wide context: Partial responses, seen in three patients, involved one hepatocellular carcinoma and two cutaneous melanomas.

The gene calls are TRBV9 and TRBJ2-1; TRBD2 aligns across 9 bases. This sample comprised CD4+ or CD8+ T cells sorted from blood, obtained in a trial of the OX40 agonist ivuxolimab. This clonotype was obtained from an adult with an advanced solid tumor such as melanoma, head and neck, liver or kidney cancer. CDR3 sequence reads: CASSPSGVSYNEQFF. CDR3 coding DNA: TGTGCCAGCAGCCCTAGCGGGGTTTCCTACAATGAGCAGTTCTTC.